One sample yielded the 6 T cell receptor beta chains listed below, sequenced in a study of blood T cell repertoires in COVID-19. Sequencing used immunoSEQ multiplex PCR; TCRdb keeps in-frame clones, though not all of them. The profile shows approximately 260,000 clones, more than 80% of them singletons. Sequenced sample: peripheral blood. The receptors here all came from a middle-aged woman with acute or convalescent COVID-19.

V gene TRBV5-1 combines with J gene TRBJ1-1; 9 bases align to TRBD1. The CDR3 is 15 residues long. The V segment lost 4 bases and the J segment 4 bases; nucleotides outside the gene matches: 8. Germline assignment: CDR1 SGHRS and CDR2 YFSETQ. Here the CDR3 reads CASSTLDRGGTEAFF. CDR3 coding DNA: TGCGCCAGCAGCACGCTAGACAGGGGGGGCACTGAAGCTTTCTTT.

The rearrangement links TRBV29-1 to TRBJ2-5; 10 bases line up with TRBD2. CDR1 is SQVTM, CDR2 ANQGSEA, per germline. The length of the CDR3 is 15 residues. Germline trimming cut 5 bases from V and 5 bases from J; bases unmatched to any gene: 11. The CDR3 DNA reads TGCAGCGTTATAGAGCGGGGGGGCCTGTTGGAGACCCAGTACTTC. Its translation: CSVIERGGLLETQYF.

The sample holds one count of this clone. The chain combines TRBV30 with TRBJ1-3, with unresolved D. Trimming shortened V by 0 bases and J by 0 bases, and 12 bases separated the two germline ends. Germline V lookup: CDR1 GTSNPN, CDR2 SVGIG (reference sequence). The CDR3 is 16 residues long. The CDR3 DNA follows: TGTGCCTGGAGTGTAATCGCCGGAGACTCTGGAAACACCATATATTTT. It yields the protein CAWSVIAGDSGNTIYF. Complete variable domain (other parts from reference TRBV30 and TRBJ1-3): SQTIHQWPATLVQPVGSPLSLECTVEGTSNPNLYWYRQAAGRGLQLLFYSVGIGQISSEVPQNLSASRPQDRQFILSSKKLLLSDSGFYLCAWSVIAGDSGNTIYFGEGSWLTVV.

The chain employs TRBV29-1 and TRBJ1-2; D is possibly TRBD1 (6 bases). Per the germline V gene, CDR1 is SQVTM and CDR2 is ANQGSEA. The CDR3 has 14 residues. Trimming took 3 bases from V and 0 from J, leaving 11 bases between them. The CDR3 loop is CSVDPGQANYGYTF. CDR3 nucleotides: TGCAGCGTTGATCCGGGACAAGCTAACTATGGCTACACCTTC.

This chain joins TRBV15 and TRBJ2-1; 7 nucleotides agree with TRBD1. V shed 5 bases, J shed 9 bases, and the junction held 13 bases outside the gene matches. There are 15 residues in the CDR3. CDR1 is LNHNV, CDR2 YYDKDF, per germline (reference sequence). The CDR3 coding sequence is TGTGCCACCAGCGGTTATTGGACAGGTCGTATTGAGCAGTTCTTC. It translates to CATSGYWTGRIEQFF.

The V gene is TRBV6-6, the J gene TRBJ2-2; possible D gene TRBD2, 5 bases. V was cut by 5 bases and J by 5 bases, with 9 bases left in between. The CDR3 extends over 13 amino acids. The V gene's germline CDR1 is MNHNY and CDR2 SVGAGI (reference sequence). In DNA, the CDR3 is TGTGCCAGCAGTGCCCGGGGAACCGGGGAGCTGTTTTTT. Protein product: CASSARGTGELFF.